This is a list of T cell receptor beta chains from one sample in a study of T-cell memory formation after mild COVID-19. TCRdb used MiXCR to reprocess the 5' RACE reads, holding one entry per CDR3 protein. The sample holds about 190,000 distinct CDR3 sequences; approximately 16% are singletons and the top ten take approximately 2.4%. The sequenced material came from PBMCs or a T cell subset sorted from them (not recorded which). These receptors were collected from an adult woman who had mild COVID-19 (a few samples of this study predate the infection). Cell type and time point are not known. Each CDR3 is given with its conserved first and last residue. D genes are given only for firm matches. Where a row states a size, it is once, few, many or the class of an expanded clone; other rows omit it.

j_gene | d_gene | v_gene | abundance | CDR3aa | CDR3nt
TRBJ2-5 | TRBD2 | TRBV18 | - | CASQRTSGEETQYF | TGTGCCAGCCAGCGGACTAGCGGGGAAGAGACCCAGTACTTC
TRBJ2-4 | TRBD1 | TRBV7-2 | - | CASSLEAGGIQYF | TGTGCCAGCAGCTTAGAGGCAGGGGGCATTCAGTACTTC
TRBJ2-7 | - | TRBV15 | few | CATSRDQAGSPYEQYF | TGTGCCACCAGCAGAGATCAAGCGGGCAGCCCCTACGAGCAGTACTTC
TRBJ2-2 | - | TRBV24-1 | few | CATTPGPGGELFF | TGTGCCACCACTCCGGGGCCCGGCGGGGAGCTGTTTTTT
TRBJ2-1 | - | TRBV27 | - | CASTPWGESYNEQFF | TGTGCCAGCACCCCCTGGGGGGAGTCCTACAATGAGCAGTTCTTC
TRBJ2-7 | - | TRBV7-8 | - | CASSRRAEKSSYEQYF | TGTGCCAGCAGCCGAAGGGCAGAAAAGAGCTCCTACGAGCAGTACTTC
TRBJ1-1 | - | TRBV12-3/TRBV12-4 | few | CASSDNWIRNTEAFF | TGTGCCAGCAGTGACAATTGGATAAGGAACACTGAAGCTTTCTTT
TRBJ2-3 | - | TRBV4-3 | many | CASSLDSSTDTQYF | TGCGCCAGCAGCCTGGACAGTAGCACAGATACGCAGTATTTT
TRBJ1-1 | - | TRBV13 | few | CASSLGHTNTEAFF | TGTGCCAGCAGCTTAGGACACACTAACACTGAAGCTTTCTTT
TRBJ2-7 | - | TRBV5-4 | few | CASSLDPDYSYEQYF | TGTGCCAGCAGCTTGGATCCGGACTATTCCTACGAGCAGTACTTC
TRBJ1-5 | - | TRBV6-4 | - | CARGAGRQGSNQPQHF | TGTGCCAGGGGAGCGGGTCGTCAAGGGAGCAATCAGCCCCAGCATTTT
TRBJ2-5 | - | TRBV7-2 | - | CASSLSLETQYF | TGTGCCAGCAGCTTATCCTTAGAGACCCAGTACTTC
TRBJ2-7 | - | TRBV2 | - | CASGDRSYEQYF | TGTGCCAGTGGGGACCGCTCCTACGAGCAGTACTTC
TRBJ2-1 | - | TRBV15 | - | CATSRDRGVREQFF | TGTGCCACCAGCAGAGATCGCGGAGTCAGGGAGCAGTTCTTC
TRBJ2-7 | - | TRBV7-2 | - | CASSFLGRVGEQYF | TGTGCCAGCAGCTTTCTCGGGAGAGTAGGAGAGCAGTACTTC
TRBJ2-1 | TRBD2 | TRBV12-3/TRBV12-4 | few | CASRPGLAVNEQFF | TGTGCCAGCAGACCGGGACTAGCGGTCAATGAGCAGTTCTTC
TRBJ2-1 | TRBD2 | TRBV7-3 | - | CASSFRGLAEPNEQFF | TGTGCCAGCAGCTTTCGCGGACTAGCGGAGCCCAATGAGCAGTTCTTC
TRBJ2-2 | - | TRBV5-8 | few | CASSLGSGNTGELFF | TGTGCCAGCAGCTTGGGTAGCGGGAACACCGGGGAGCTGTTTTTT
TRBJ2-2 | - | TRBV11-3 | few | CATSSWGKDTGELFF | TGTGCCACCAGCAGTTGGGGGAAAGACACCGGGGAGCTGTTTTTT
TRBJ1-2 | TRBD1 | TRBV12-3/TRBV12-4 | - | CASSLRGTGYGYTF | TGTGCCAGCAGTTTAAGGGGGACAGGGTACGGCTACACCTTC
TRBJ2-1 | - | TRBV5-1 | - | CASSFTGAHNEQFF | TGCGCCAGCAGCTTCACGGGGGCGCACAATGAGCAGTTCTTC
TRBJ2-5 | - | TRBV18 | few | CASSPPSQGTLETQYF | TGTGCCAGCTCACCCCCGTCTCAGGGAACGCTGGAGACCCAGTACTTC
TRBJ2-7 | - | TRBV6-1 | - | CASSEIPMGTYEQYF | TGTGCCAGCAGTGAAATCCCCATGGGGACCTACGAGCAGTACTTC
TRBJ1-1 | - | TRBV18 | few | CASSPQGQINTEAFF | TGTGCCAGCTCACCACAGGGCCAGATAAACACTGAAGCTTTCTTT
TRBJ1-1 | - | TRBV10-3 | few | CAISDDTTNTEAFF | TGTGCCATCAGCGACGACACCACGAACACTGAAGCTTTCTTT
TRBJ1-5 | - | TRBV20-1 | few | CSARVSSNQPQHF | TGCAGTGCTAGAGTAAGCAGCAATCAGCCCCAGCATTTT
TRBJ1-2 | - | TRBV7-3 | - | CASSSVGGGQEGYTF | TGTGCCAGCAGCTCCGTCGGTGGGGGGCAGGAGGGCTACACCTTC
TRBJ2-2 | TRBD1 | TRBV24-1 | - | CATSDLLRTGYGGELFF | TGTGCCACCAGTGATTTGCTTCGGACAGGGTATGGCGGGGAGCTGTTTTTT
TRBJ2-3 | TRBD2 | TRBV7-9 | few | CATSGSGATDTQYF | TGTGCCACCTCCGGTAGCGGGGCCACAGATACGCAGTATTTT
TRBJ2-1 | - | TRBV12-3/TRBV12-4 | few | CASSFTLSEQFF | TGTGCCAGCAGCTTCACACTTAGTGAGCAGTTCTTC
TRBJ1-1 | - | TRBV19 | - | CASSGHYRVGGTEAFF | TGTGCCAGTAGTGGTCATTACAGGGTCGGAGGAACTGAAGCTTTCTTT
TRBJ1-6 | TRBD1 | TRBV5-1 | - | CASMTETGLGSPLHF | TGCGCCAGCATGACGGAGACAGGGCTAGGATCACCCCTCCACTTT
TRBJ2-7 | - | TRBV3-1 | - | CASSQDWRQVYEQYF | TGTGCCAGCAGCCAAGATTGGCGTCAGGTCTACGAGCAGTACTTC
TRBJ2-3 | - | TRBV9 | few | CASSVAPGGSSGGTDTQYF | TGTGCCAGCAGCGTTGCGCCAGGGGGTTCTAGCGGCGGCACAGATACGCAGTATTTT
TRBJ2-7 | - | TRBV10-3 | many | CAISEQAYEQYF | TGTGCCATCAGTGAGCAGGCCTACGAGCAGTACTTC
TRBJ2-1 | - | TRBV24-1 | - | CATSVVNEQFF | TGTGCCACCAGTGTAGTTAATGAGCAGTTCTTC
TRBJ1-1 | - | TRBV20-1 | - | CSAKPDPSMNTEAFF | TGCAGTGCCAAACCTGACCCATCCATGAACACTGAAGCTTTCTTT
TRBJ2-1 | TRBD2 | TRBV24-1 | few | CATKGTSPPGQFF | TGTGCCACCAAGGGGACTAGCCCTCCAGGGCAGTTCTTC
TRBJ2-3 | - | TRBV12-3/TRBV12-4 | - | CASSLDPGRADTQYF | TGTGCCAGCAGTTTGGACCCCGGCAGGGCAGATACGCAGTATTTT
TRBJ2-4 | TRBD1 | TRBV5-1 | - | CASSSGQGAGNIQYF | TGCGCCAGCAGCTCGGGACAGGGGGCGGGAAACATTCAGTACTTC
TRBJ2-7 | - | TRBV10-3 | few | CAISPGTNARYEQYF | TGTGCCATCAGTCCCGGGACAAACGCCCGCTACGAGCAGTACTTC
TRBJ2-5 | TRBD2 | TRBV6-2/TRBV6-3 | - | CASGSGKATQYF | TGTGCCAGCGGTAGCGGGAAGGCGACCCAGTACTTC
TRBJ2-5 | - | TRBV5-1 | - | CASSLDHPRLEDF | TGCGCCAGCAGCTTGGACCACCCGAGACTAGAGGACTTC
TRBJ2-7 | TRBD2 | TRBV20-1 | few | CSAAPSGGLYEQYF | TGCAGTGCTGCCCCTAGCGGGGGCTTATACGAGCAGTACTTC
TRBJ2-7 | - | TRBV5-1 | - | CASSLSGRSSYEQYF | TGCGCCAGCAGCTTGTCAGGACGGAGCTCCTACGAGCAGTACTTC
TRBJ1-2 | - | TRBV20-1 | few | CSARDFGQVGDGYTF | TGCAGTGCTAGAGATTTCGGGCAGGTTGGCGATGGCTACACCTTC
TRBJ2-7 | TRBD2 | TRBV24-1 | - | CATSDLGLAGTYEQYF | TGTGCCACCAGTGACCTTGGACTAGCGGGTACCTACGAGCAGTACTTC
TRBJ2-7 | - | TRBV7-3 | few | CASSLGTARDEQYF | TGTGCCAGCAGCTTAGGTACAGCCCGGGACGAGCAGTACTTC
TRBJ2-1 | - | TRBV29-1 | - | CSVSPGSYNEQFF | TGCAGCGTGTCACCAGGCTCCTACAATGAGCAGTTCTTC
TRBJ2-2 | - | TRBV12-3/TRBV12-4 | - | CASSGGVTGELFF | TGTGCCAGCAGTGGAGGCGTCACCGGGGAGCTGTTTTTT
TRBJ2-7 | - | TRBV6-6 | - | CASRMDRQRQQYF | TGTGCCAGCAGGATGGACCGACAGCGTCAGCAGTACTTC
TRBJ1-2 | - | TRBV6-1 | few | CASSDLQANYGYTF | TGTGCCAGCAGTGACCTACAGGCTAACTATGGCTACACCTTC
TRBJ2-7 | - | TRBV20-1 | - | CSASAGGTHGGHEQYF | TGCAGTGCGTCGGCGGGCGGAACTCACGGTGGGCACGAGCAGTACTTC
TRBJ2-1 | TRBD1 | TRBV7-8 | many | CASSGGQAFNEQFF | TGTGCCTCCTCTGGGGGACAGGCTTTCAATGAGCAGTTCTTC
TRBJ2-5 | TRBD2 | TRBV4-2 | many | CASSQTSGVQETQYF | TGTGCCAGCAGCCAGACTAGCGGGGTCCAAGAGACCCAGTACTTC
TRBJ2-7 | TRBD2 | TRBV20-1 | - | CSARAVGGPTYEQYF | TGCAGTGCTAGAGCTGTGGGAGGGCCCACCTACGAGCAGTACTTC